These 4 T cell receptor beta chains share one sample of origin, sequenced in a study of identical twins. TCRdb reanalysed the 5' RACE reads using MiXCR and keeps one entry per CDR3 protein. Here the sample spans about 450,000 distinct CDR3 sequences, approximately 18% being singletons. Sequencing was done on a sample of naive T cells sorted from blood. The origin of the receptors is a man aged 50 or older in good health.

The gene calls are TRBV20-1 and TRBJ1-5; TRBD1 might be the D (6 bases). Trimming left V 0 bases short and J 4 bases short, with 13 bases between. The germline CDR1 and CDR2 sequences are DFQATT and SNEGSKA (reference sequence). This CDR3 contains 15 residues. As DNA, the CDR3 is TGCAGTGCTAGAGAGCCGGGGGCGGATAATCAGCCCCAGCATTTT. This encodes CSAREPGADNQPQHF.

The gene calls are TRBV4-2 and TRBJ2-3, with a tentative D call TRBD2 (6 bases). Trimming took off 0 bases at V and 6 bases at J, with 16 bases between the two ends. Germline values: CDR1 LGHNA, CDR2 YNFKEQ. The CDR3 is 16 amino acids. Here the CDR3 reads CASSQEGGAPGDTQYF. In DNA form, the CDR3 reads TGTGCCAGCAGCCAAGAGGGCGGGGCCCCAGGGGATACGCAGTATTTT.

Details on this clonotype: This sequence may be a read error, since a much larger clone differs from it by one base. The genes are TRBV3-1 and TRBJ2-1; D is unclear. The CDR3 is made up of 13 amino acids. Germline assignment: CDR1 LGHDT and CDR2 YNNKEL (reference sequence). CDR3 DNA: TGTGCCAGCAGCCAAGATCAAGGCACGGAGCAGATCTTC. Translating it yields CASSQDQGTEQIF.

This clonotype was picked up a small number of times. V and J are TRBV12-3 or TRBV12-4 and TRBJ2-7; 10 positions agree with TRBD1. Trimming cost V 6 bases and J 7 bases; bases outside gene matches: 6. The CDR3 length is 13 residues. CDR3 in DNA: TGTGCCAGCAGAGCCGGGACAGGGGTTGAGCAGTACTTC. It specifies CASRAGTGVEQYF.